Listed below are T cell receptor beta chains from one sample, sequenced in a study of OX40 agonist ivuxolimab in advanced cancers. Using immunoSEQ multiplex PCR, the repertoire was profiled, and TCRdb retains in-frame clones only, with some absent. The sample carries 15,000 to 25,000 clones, around nine tenths recorded once. Sequenced material: CD4+ or CD8+ T cells sorted from blood, taken in a trial of the OX40 agonist ivuxolimab. The receptor source for this set is an adult with an advanced solid tumor such as melanoma, head and neck, liver or kidney cancer. The CDR3 runs from the conserved cysteine through the conserved F or W. Each record gives: J gene, D gene, V gene, clone size, CDR3 protein, CDR3 DNA. A D gene is named only where the DNA matches it firmly. Not all rows give a size; the values are once, few, many and, for expanded clones, a class.

J gene: TRBJ2-1
D gene: NA
V gene: TRBV27
clone size: NA
CDR3 protein: CASSLSIYNEQFF
CDR3 DNA: TGTGCCAGCAGTTTATCTATCTACAATGAGCAGTTCTTC

J gene: TRBJ2-7
D gene: TRBD2
V gene: TRBV27
clone size: NA
CDR3 protein: CASSLTSGDSYEQYF
CDR3 DNA: TGTGCCAGCAGTTTGACTAGCGGCGACTCCTACGAGCAGTACTTC

J gene: TRBJ1-5
D gene: NA
V gene: TRBV4-3
clone size: NA
CDR3 protein: CASSQEGGGPQHF
CDR3 DNA: TGCGCCAGCAGCCAAGAAGGAGGAGGGCCCCAGCATTTT

J gene: TRBJ1-2
D gene: TRBD1
V gene: TRBV4-2
clone size: few
CDR3 protein: CASNGQGDGYTF
CDR3 DNA: TGTGCCAGCAACGGACAGGGAGATGGCTACACCTTC

J gene: TRBJ2-2
D gene: NA
V gene: TRBV9
clone size: NA
CDR3 protein: CASSVAPGELFF
CDR3 DNA: TGTGCCAGCAGCGTAGCTCCCGGGGAGCTGTTTTTT

J gene: TRBJ2-7
D gene: NA
V gene: TRBV7-9
clone size: NA
CDR3 protein: CASSPGGPSYEQYF
CDR3 DNA: TGTGCCAGCAGCCCCGGAGGGCCGTCCTACGAGCAGTACTTC

J gene: TRBJ2-1
D gene: NA
V gene: TRBV7-9
clone size: NA
CDR3 protein: CASSSHLTGARHEQFF
CDR3 DNA: TGTGCCAGCAGCTCCCATTTGACCGGGGCCCGCCATGAGCAGTTCTTC

J gene: TRBJ1-1
D gene: TRBD1
V gene: TRBV28
clone size: medium-sized
CDR3 protein: CASSGPTGGDSEAFF
CDR3 DNA: TGTGCCAGCAGTGGACCGACAGGGGGAGATTCTGAAGCTTTCTTT

J gene: TRBJ2-7
D gene: NA
V gene: TRBV5-1
clone size: NA
CDR3 protein: CASSLDGAYEQYF
CDR3 DNA: TGCGCCAGCAGCTTGGACGGAGCCTACGAGCAGTACTTC

J gene: TRBJ2-1
D gene: NA
V gene: TRBV27
clone size: NA
CDR3 protein: CASSFGNNEQFF
CDR3 DNA: TGTGCCAGCAGCTTTGGCAACAATGAGCAGTTCTTC

J gene: TRBJ1-6
D gene: TRBD1
V gene: TRBV4-1
clone size: NA
CDR3 protein: CASSLDRGNSPLHF
CDR3 DNA: TGCGCCAGCAGCCTCGACAGGGGGAATTCACCCCTCCACTTT

J gene: TRBJ2-2
D gene: TRBD1
V gene: TRBV28
clone size: NA
CDR3 protein: CASHRGQARAGELFF
CDR3 DNA: TGTGCCAGCCACAGGGGGCAAGCGAGGGCCGGGGAGCTGTTTTTT

J gene: TRBJ2-5
D gene: NA
V gene: TRBV6-5
clone size: NA
CDR3 protein: CASSYYQGSETQYF
CDR3 DNA: TGTGCCAGCAGTTACTACCAGGGTTCAGAGACCCAGTACTTC

J gene: TRBJ2-7
D gene: TRBD2
V gene: TRBV7-9
clone size: NA
CDR3 protein: CASSLVASGSSEQYF
CDR3 DNA: TGTGCCAGCAGCTTAGTGGCTAGCGGGAGTTCTGAGCAGTACTTC

J gene: TRBJ2-5
D gene: TRBD1
V gene: TRBV2
clone size: NA
CDR3 protein: CASSEARGTGGNQETQYF
CDR3 DNA: TGTGCCAGCAGTGAAGCTCGGGGTACAGGGGGAAATCAAGAGACCCAGTACTTC

J gene: TRBJ2-7
D gene: NA
V gene: TRBV7-9
clone size: NA
CDR3 protein: CASSPGLSYEQYF
CDR3 DNA: TGTGCCAGCAGCCCAGGACTATCCTACGAGCAGTACTTC

J gene: TRBJ2-3
D gene: NA
V gene: TRBV29-1
clone size: NA
CDR3 protein: CSAARNPTDTQYF
CDR3 DNA: TGCAGCGCCGCCCGGAATCCTACAGATACGCAGTATTTT

J gene: TRBJ1-5
D gene: NA
V gene: TRBV7-9
clone size: once
CDR3 protein: CASSLDYQPQHF
CDR3 DNA: TGTGCCAGCAGCTTAGATTATCAGCCCCAGCATTTT

J gene: TRBJ2-7
D gene: TRBD2
V gene: TRBV27
clone size: NA
CDR3 protein: CASSLATSGSYEQYF
CDR3 DNA: TGTGCCAGCAGTTTAGCGACTAGCGGCTCCTACGAGCAGTACTTC

J gene: TRBJ2-2
D gene: NA
V gene: TRBV29-1
clone size: NA
CDR3 protein: CSVLLGLGELFF
CDR3 DNA: TGCAGCGTCCTTTTAGGGCTCGGGGAGCTGTTTTTT

J gene: TRBJ2-5
D gene: NA
V gene: TRBV7-9
clone size: NA
CDR3 protein: CASSADSQETQYF
CDR3 DNA: TGTGCCAGCAGCGCGGACAGTCAAGAGACCCAGTACTTC

J gene: TRBJ2-2
D gene: TRBD1
V gene: TRBV6-5
clone size: NA
CDR3 protein: CASSYQGAGTGELFF
CDR3 DNA: TGTGCCAGCAGTTACCAGGGGGCAGGGACCGGGGAGCTGTTTTTT

J gene: TRBJ2-1
D gene: NA
V gene: TRBV7-3
clone size: NA
CDR3 protein: CASSPSGPSYNEQFF
CDR3 DNA: TGTGCCAGCAGCCCGAGCGGACCCTCCTACAATGAGCAGTTCTTC